The 21 T cell receptor beta chains below were found in one sample sequenced in a study of CD8+ T cells in alopecia areata. Treatment indicated: oral pan-JAK inhibitor, 5-10 mg twice daily. Following RNA extraction, reverse transcription yielded cDNA that acted as the sequencing template. Assay used: immunoSEQ multiplex PCR; TCRdb lists only in-frame clones, some missing. The sample consists of some 220,000 clones, under 75% of them appearing once. The sequenced sample was CD4+ T cells sorted from blood, obtained at week 4, from a patient treated with tofacitinib. These receptors were taken from a human donor with alopecia areata.

The J gene is TRBJ2-7, the V gene TRBV27; D could derive from TRBD1 or TRBD2 (5 bases each). The CDR3 is 15 residues long. Trimming removed 6 bases at V and 0 bases at J, with 15 bases between. Germline V CDR1 and CDR2: MNHEY, SMNVEV (reference sequence). The CDR3 DNA is TGTGCCAGCAGGGCGAGGGGATCCTACTCCTACGAGCAGTACTTC. Its translation: CASRARGSYSYEQYF.

The J gene is TRBJ2-7, the V gene TRBV7-2, with 7 bases fitting TRBD2. The CDR3 has 15 amino acids. Germline CDR1 SGHTA, CDR2 FQGNSA. The J segment lost 0 bases and the V segment lost 0 bases, leaving 2 bases of the junction unmatched. The CDR3 loop is CASSLAGGSSYEQYF. In nucleotides, the CDR3 is TGTGCCAGCAGCTTAGCGGGGGGGAGCTCCTACGAGCAGTACTTC.

The V and J genes are TRBV29-1 and TRBJ1-2, with D unclear. The CDR3 is 14 amino acids. CDR1 is SQVTM and CDR2 is ANQGSEA in the germline V gene. Trimming left V 3 bases short and J 5 bases short, with 16 bases between. CDR3 residues: CSVETGLGGYGYTF. DNA of the CDR3: TGCAGCGTTGAGACCGGGCTGGGTGGATATGGCTACACCTTC. The full variable domain, with the rest looked up from reference TRBV29-1 and TRBJ1-2, is SAVISQKPSRDICQRGTSLTIQCQVDSQVTMMFWYRQQPGQSLTLIATANQGSEATYESGFVIDKFPISRPNLTFSTLTVSNMSPEDSSIYLCSVETGLGGYGYTFGSGTRLTVV.

In this sample, this clone turned up a few times. V usage is TRBV5-1 and J usage is TRBJ2-3; the D call may be TRBD1 or TRBD2 (6 bases each). The V end was cut by 1 base, the J end by 2 bases, with 11 bases between. The CDR3 is made up of 15 amino acids. Germline V gene lookup returns CDR1 SGHRS and CDR2 YFSETQ. The CDR3 region has the DNA TGCGCCAGCAGCTTGAGGGGGACTCTCACAGATACGCAGTATTTT. Amino acid sequence: CASSLRGTLTDTQYF.

The rearrangement uses TRBV7-2 and TRBJ1-1; D possibly corresponds to TRBD1 (5 bases). From germline, CDR1 is SGHTA and CDR2 FQGNSA. Trimming took off 1 base at V and 7 bases at J, with 19 bases between the two ends. CDR3 length: 16 residues. CDR3 DNA: TGTGCCAGCAGCTTAGACGGTAGGGGAGGACGTGATGAAGCTTTCTTT. It codes for CASSLDGRGGRDEAFF.

The chain couples TRBV5-1 to TRBJ1-4; D is undetermined. Trimming shortened V by 1 base and J by 2 bases, and 9 bases separated the two germline ends. The germline gives CDR1 SGHRS, CDR2 YFSETQ. The CDR3 has 15 residues. CDR3 residues: CASSLIGVTNEKLFF. CDR3 DNA sequence: TGCGCCAGCAGCTTGATCGGGGTTACTAATGAAAAACTGTTTTTT.

In this sample, this clone turned up a few times. The rearrangement links TRBV27 to TRBJ1-2, with TRBD1 matching 7 bases. Unmatched junction bases numbered 6, after V lost 9 bases and J lost 2 bases. This CDR3 has 13 residues. The germline CDR1 and CDR2 sequences are MNHEY and SMNVEV (reference sequence). CDR3 sequence: CASRDSENYGYTF. The CDR3 DNA reads as TGTGCCAGTCGGGACAGCGAAAACTATGGCTACACCTTC.

The chain links TRBV9 to TRBJ1-2; 8 nucleotides agree with TRBD1. V lost 3 bases and J lost 4; bases outside the gene matches: 8. Germline V gene lookup returns CDR1 SGDLS and CDR2 YYNGEE. The CDR3 is made up of 15 amino acids. The CDR3 sequence is CASSEGGQAFYGYTF. In nucleotides, the CDR3 is TGTGCCAGCAGCGAGGGGGGACAGGCGTTCTATGGCTACACCTTC. Full variable domain (rest looked up from reference TRBV9 and TRBJ1-2): DSGVTQTPKHLITATGQRVTLRCSPRSGDLSVYWYQQSLDQGLQFLIQYYNGEERAKGNILERFSAQQFPDLHSELNLSSLELGDSALYFCASSEGGQAFYGYTFGSGTRLTVV.

This clone was picked up a small number of times. The chain uses TRBV7-2 and TRBJ2-5; D is ambiguous. Per germline, CDR1 SGHTA and CDR2 FQGNSA. The CDR3 loop spans 14 amino acids. Trimming cost V 1 base and J 2 bases, with 8 bases left between them. The CDR3 here is CASSLGAEQETQYF. In DNA, the CDR3 is TGTGCCAGCAGCTTAGGGGCGGAACAAGAGACCCAGTACTTC.

This clone occurred a few times. V usage is TRBV18 and J usage is TRBJ1-1, with D possibly being TRBD1 (6 bases). V dropped 2 bases and J dropped 0 bases, with 16 bases sitting between them. This CDR3 has 17 residues. Germline CDR1 is KGHSH and CDR2 is LQKENI. The CDR3 DNA follows: TGTGCCAGCTCACCAATGGGGGGCGGGTCGATGAACACTGAAGCTTTCTTT. Translated, it gives CASSPMGGGSMNTEAFF.

This chain connects TRBV7-8 to TRBJ2-7, with a possible D match to TRBD2 (5 bases). Trimming took off 5 bases at V and 2 bases at J, with 13 bases between the two ends. This CDR3 has 14 residues. The germline V gene has CDR1 SGHVS and CDR2 FQNEAQ. The CDR3 DNA follows: TGTGCCAGCAGCCCCGATCGGGGTCCCTACGAGCAGTACTTC. Protein sequence: CASSPDRGPYEQYF.

To note about this clone: Given a much more abundant clone one base away, this may be a read error. Other DNA sequences within the sample encode an identical CDR3. This chain connects TRBV11-3 to TRBJ1-1; D unclear. The germline V gene encodes CDR1 SGHNT and CDR2 YENEEA. The V end was cut by 3 bases, the J end by 3 bases, with 2 bases between. The CDR3 is 11 amino acids. The CDR3 region is CASSLDTEAFF. The CDR3 DNA reads TGTGCCAGCAGCTTGGACACTGAAGCTTTCTTT.

The chain links TRBV7-2 to TRBJ1-6, with 8 nucleotides matching TRBD1. CDR3 length equals 15 residues. Germline lookup yields CDR1 SGHTA and CDR2 FQGNSA. Losses at the gene ends were 4 bases for V and 5 bases for J; bases not matched to a gene: 4. CDR3 residues: CASSYGQGNNSPLHF. In nucleotides, the CDR3 is TGTGCCAGCAGCTATGGACAGGGCAATAATTCACCCCTCCACTTT.

This clone was seen a single time. This chain uses TRBV29-1 with TRBJ2-3; 7 nucleotides match TRBD1. The CDR3 is 12 residues long. J lost 4 bases, V lost 5 bases, and 3 bases had no gene match. The germline gives CDR1 SQVTM, CDR2 ANQGSEA. The CDR3 loop reads CSVKTGADTQYF. The CDR3 region has the DNA TGCAGCGTTAAAACAGGGGCAGATACGCAGTATTTT.

This chain joins TRBV7-3 and TRBJ2-2; maybe TRBD1 (6 bases). Germline V lookup: CDR1 SGHTA, CDR2 FQGTGA. This CDR3 contains 13 residues. Trimming removed 2 bases at V and 6 bases at J, with 7 bases between. The CDR3 region has the DNA TGTGCCAGCAGCTTACAGGGGTCCGGGGAGCTGTTTTTT. Encoded protein: CASSLQGSGELFF. The full variable domain, with the rest looked up from reference TRBV7-3 and TRBJ2-2, is GAGVSQTPSNKVTEKGKYVELRCDPISGHTALYWYRQSLGQGPEFLIYFQGTGAADDSGLPNDRFFAVRPEGSVSTLKIQRTERGDSAVYLCASSLQGSGELFFGEGSRLTVL.

V usage is TRBV10-3 and J usage is TRBJ2-7; D perhaps matches TRBD1 (6 bases). V lost 3 bases, J lost 3 bases, and 15 bases lay in between. The CDR3 has 15 residues. Per germline, CDR1 ENHRY and CDR2 SYGVKD. The CDR3 loop reads CAISDTFGQSYEQYF. The DNA for the CDR3 is TGTGCCATCAGTGATACGTTTGGACAGAGCTACGAGCAGTACTTC.

V and J are TRBV6-5 and TRBJ1-5; D is uncertain. Germline V gene data show CDR1 as MNHEY and CDR2 as SVGAGI. V was pared by 6 bases and J by 0 bases, with 9 bases between. There are 14 residues in the CDR3. The chain's CDR3 is CASRQPNSNQPQHF. The CDR3 bases are TGTGCCAGCAGACAGCCTAATAGCAATCAGCCCCAGCATTTT.

CDR3 in amino acids: CASSVEAGGTYGYTF. Here the CDR3 DNA reads TGTGCCAGCAGCGTAGAAGCGGGGGGCACCTATGGCTACACCTTC. The chain is built from TRBV9 and TRBJ1-2, with D perhaps TRBD1 (6 bases). The CDR3 extends over 15 amino acids. Germline V lookup: CDR1 SGDLS, CDR2 YYNGEE. V dropped 0 bases and J dropped 4 bases, with 13 bases sitting between them.

There are a few counts of this clone. This chain connects TRBV30 to TRBJ1-6; 10 positions agree with TRBD1. Germline V lookup: CDR1 GTSNPN, CDR2 SVGIG (reference sequence). The V and J ends lost 8 bases and 9 bases, in that order; junction bases with no gene match: 7. This CDR3 region has 13 residues. CDR3 bases: TGTGCCCTCGCCCGGGACAGGGGTTCACCCCTCCACTTT. Translation gives CALARDRGSPLHF.

The genes are TRBV30 and TRBJ2-7; a weak D match, TRBD2 (5 bases). V was trimmed by 7 bases and J by 5 bases, leaving 21 bases between them. There are 14 residues in the CDR3. Germline lookup yields CDR1 GTSNPN and CDR2 SVGIG (reference sequence). CDR3 amino acids: CASTRPPRADEQYF. The CDR3 DNA reads TGTGCCTCCACGCGGCCCCCGAGGGCCGACGAGCAGTACTTC.

The chain is built from TRBV30 and TRBJ2-3, with D tentatively TRBD1 or TRBD2 (6 bases each). V lost 4 bases and J lost 8, with 10 bases in between. The CDR3 spans 11 residues. Germline V CDR1 and CDR2: GTSNPN, SVGIG (reference sequence). The CDR3 region is CAWIGGGTQYF. The CDR3 DNA is TGTGCCTGGATTGGAGGGGGTACGCAGTATTTT.